Listed here are 8 T cell receptor beta chains from one sample, sequenced in a study of CD8+ T cells in alopecia areata. The authors extracted RNA and reverse transcribed it into cDNA as the sequencing template. Sequenced by immunoSEQ multiplex PCR; TCRdb stores in-frame clones only, minus some. The data hold 45,000 to 70,000 clones, with around 96% observed a single time. This sample comprised CD8+ T cells sorted from blood, obtained at week 0. The receptors shown here come from a human donor with alopecia areata.

The chain joins TRBV6-1 to TRBJ2-7, with a weak D call TRBD1 (5 bases). The germline V and J ends were trimmed by 3 bases and 2 bases, with 11 bases remaining between them. CDR3 length equals 14 residues. Germline CDR1 and CDR2: MNHNS and SASEGT. The CDR3 coding sequence is TGTGCCAGCAGTGAGGGGCAGACAACCTACGAGCAGTACTTC. Amino acid sequence: CASSEGQTTYEQYF.

V gene TRBV7-9 combines with J gene TRBJ1-4; D is undetermined. The CDR3 runs to 16 residues. V lost 5 bases, J lost 0 bases, and 13 bases lay in between. Germline-derived CDR1 and CDR2 are SEHNR and FQNEAQ (reference sequence). The DNA of the CDR3 is TGTGCCAGCAGCCCCTCTCCCGGAACAACTAATGAAAAACTGTTTTTT. This gives the protein CASSPSPGTTNEKLFF.

The genes are TRBV6-5 and TRBJ2-7; TRBD1 agrees at 10 bases. With V trimmed by 3 bases and J by 4 bases, 9 bases remained unmatched. Per germline, CDR1 MNHEY and CDR2 SVGAGI. This CDR3 contains 16 residues. This chain's CDR3 is CASSYRSRTGGYEQYF. DNA for the CDR3: TGTGCCAGCAGTTATCGTTCAAGGACAGGGGGATACGAGCAGTACTTC.

The chain has TRBV7-9 and TRBJ2-6, with D perhaps TRBD2 (6 bases). The germline V gene has CDR1 SEHNR and CDR2 FQNEAQ (reference sequence). The V end was cut by 5 bases, the J end by 3 bases, with 11 bases between. The CDR3 covers 15 residues. The CDR3 DNA follows: TGTGCCAGCAGCACTCGGGGGTTTGGGGCCAACGTCCTGACTTTC. It codes for CASSTRGFGANVLTF.

The rearrangement joins TRBV6-1 to TRBJ2-7, with 11 bases that match TRBD1. The germline gives CDR1 MNHNS, CDR2 SASEGT. V lost 0 bases, J lost 4 bases, and 5 bases stayed unmatched. CDR3 length: 16 residues. The CDR3 DNA reads as TGTGCCAGCAGTGAAGCGCAGGGACAGGGGGGATACGAGCAGTACTTC. This encodes CASSEAQGQGGYEQYF.

This clone was seen just once. The genes are TRBV4-2 and TRBJ2-3; the D gene is possibly TRBD2 (6 bases). CDR3 length: 16 residues. V was clipped by 0 bases and J by 4 bases, with 14 bases between them. Germline lookup yields CDR1 LGHNA and CDR2 YNFKEQ. The chain's CDR3 is CASSQDWASDSDTQYF. CDR3 bases: TGTGCCAGCAGCCAAGATTGGGCTAGCGACTCAGATACGCAGTATTTT.

The chain employs TRBV27 and TRBJ2-1, with TRBD2 matching 8 bases. Germline trimming cut 2 bases from V and 7 bases from J; bases unmatched to any gene: 7. The CDR3 length is 15 residues. Germline lookup yields CDR1 MNHEY and CDR2 SMNVEV (reference sequence). The CDR3 bases are TGTGCCAGCAGTTTACGCGGGGGGCTGGGGAATGAGCAGTTCTTC. Residues: CASSLRGGLGNEQFF.

This clone was seen only once. The rearrangement links TRBV27 to TRBJ1-5; D unclear. CDR3 length equals 13 residues. Germline V lookup: CDR1 MNHEY, CDR2 SMNVEV (reference sequence). Trimming shortened V by 6 bases and J by 3 bases, and 9 bases separated the two germline ends. The CDR3, as DNA: TGTGCCAGCAGGAACAATAACAATCAGCCCCAGCATTTT. Translated: CASRNNNNQPQHF.